The present entry profiles one T cell receptor beta chain with its context. Its antigen is unknown. Per-base quality was not reported, and no clone a single base away is much larger than it. A single peripheral blood draw of about 120 mL on average was collected from each donor into heparinised tubes. Using a panel that included CD45RO, CCR7, CD25, CD127, CD95 and CD27, naive, central memory, regulatory and stem cell-like memory CD4+ T cells were sorted on a BD FACSAria II. A purity above 95% was achieved for all sorted populations. PBMCs were separated immediately by Lymphoprep density gradient centrifugation and were stained directly, without being cultured. So that batch effects would be minimized, each experiment stained and sorted samples in pairs, pairing one healthy donor with one patient. All of the isolated RNA was reverse transcribed with the High Capacity cDNA Reverse Transcription Kit, so expressed TCRB transcripts were sequenced. Naive, central memory and regulatory T cell samples underwent deep immunoSEQ sequencing, averaging approximately 3.3 million total reads per sample. After sorted cells were lysed in RLT buffer, RNA was extracted with DNase-treated RNeasy Micro or Mini kits, with the choice depending on cell number. To prevent cross-contamination, each cell subset was processed individually, whereas patient and healthy donor samples were processed jointly. Using the immunoSEQ multiplex PCR, TCRB sequences were amplified from cDNA into 87-bp fragments spanning the CDR3 region. Sequencing of the amplicons was performed on the Illumina HiSeq platform. The study's own analysis went as follows. PCR bias was computationally corrected using synthetic template baselines, reads within Hamming distance 2 were collapsed, and singletons that could not be merged were discarded. Reads were aligned against IMGT to assign V, D and J genes, CDR3 length and insertions or deletions at six rearrangement sites. Clonotype counts were normalized to sorted cell number within each subset before computing true diversity and Gini coefficients with the tcR R package. The overlap coefficient, calculated on TCRB nucleotide sequences, was used to measure repertoire sharing. As stored in TCRdb, this immuneACCESS dataset retains in-frame rearrangements with V and J assigned. A fraction of the clones does not appear; measured against another copy, unresolved V genes explain less than half of the discrepancy, and the remainder lacks a known reason. V and J calls and clone size follow that table, whereas D and trimming were derived from the DNA. For this sample the table gives just over 150,000 clones, of which over 8.5% were detected only once. Roughly 2% of the sample rests with the top ten.

Taken from the germline V gene, the CDR1 and CDR2 loops are SGHNT and YENEEA. The trim is 0 bases for V and 10 bases for J, with a gap of 10 bases between the germline ends. The CDR3 goes from the cysteine to the phenylalanine over 13 residues. Only the CDR3 part of the read is kept: 39 bases, read in frame from the first base. This entry is derived from a study of beta chain features in type 1 diabetes (dated by TCRdb to 2016 to 2018). About the study as a whole: Mean age, gender distribution, total cell number and subset yield did not differ between patients and healthy donors. A total of around 110,000,000 sorted cells were examined across all samples, and RNA yield correlated strongly with the number of cells per subset. In the study, recently diagnosed type 1 diabetes patients and matched healthy donors were compared on the TCRB repertoires of their sorted circulating CD4+ T cell subsets. Whereas all 28 donors provided naive and central memory subsets, regulatory and stem cell-like memory subsets were isolated from just 8 patients and roughly 8 healthy donors. Here is what the overall study found, with its caveats: A moderate but significant shortening of TCRB CDR3 length was observed in type 1 diabetes patients in all four CD4+ subsets. PCR might favor shorter templates, but patient and control samples were amplified and corrected together, so any skew would affect both groups equally. Because cDNA was sequenced instead of genomic DNA, highly expressing activated cells could be over-represented, though the groups showed no difference in activation or CD3 levels. Because the HLA sub-analyses included only small numbers of individuals, any influence of HLA type on TCRB rearrangement was left unresolved. Patients with type 1 diabetes made fewer insertions and deleted more nucleotides at VDJ recombination sites, implying thymic rearrangement abnormalities. Naive, central memory and regulatory TCRB repertoires appeared more similar among patients than among healthy donors.

Sequenced: central memory CD4+ T cells from blood. The chain couples TRBV11-3 to TRBJ2-1; TRBD2 is a possible D gene, resting on 6 matching bases. The receptor comes from a man between 18 and 35 years old in good health. The nucleotide sequence reads TGTGCCAGCAGCTTAGACCGGGGGAGGGAGCAGTTCTTC. It is translated as CASSLDRGREQFF.